The clone carrying this T cell receptor beta chain was observed a few times. The antigen is undetermined. It was cDNA, reverse transcribed from extracted RNA, that served as the sequencing template. The protocol was immunoSEQ multiplex PCR, while the TCRdb copy is restricted to in-frame clones and leaves out a portion. This table holds some 160,000 clones, 62% found once. The entry originates in a study of CD8+ T cells in alopecia areata. Study-wide findings and caveats: The study found higher clonality in lesional than normal scalp, especially in alopecia totalis/universalis. Patients shared TCRs less clearly than mice did, possibly owing to HLA.

Trimming cost V 0 bases and J 6 bases, with 6 bases left between them. The CDR3 sequence is 13 residues long. Germline loops: CDR1 SEHNR, CDR2 FQNEAQ (reference sequence). From PBMCs, CD4+ and CD8+ T cells were sorted. The chain combines TRBV7-9 with TRBJ2-1; D remains ambiguous. This sequence originates from a human donor in good health. The material sequenced was CD8+ T cells sorted from blood. CDR3 bases: TGTGCCAGCAGCTTAGCGCCTAGCAATGAGCAGTTCTTC. Protein product: CASSLAPSNEQFF. The whole variable domain, filled in from reference TRBV7-9 and TRBJ2-1, reads DTGVSQNPRHKITKRGQNVTFRCDPISEHNRLYWYRQTLGQGPEFLTYFQNEAQLEKSRLLSDRFSAERPKGSFSTLEIQRTEQGDSAMYLCASSLAPSNEQFFGPGTRLTVL.